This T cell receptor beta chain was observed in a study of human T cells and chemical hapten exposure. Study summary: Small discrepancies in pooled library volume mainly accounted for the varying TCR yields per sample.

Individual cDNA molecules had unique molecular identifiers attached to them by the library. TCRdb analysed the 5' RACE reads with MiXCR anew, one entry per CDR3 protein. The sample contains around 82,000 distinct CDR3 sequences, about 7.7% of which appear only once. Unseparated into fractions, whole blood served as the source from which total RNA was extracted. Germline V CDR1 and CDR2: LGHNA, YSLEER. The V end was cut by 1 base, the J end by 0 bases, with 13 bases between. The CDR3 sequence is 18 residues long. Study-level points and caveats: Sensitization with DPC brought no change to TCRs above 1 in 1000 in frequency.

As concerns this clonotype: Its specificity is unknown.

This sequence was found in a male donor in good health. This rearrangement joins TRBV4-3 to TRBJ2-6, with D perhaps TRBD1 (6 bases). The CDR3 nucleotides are TGCGCCAGCAGCCAAGCCCTTTTGACAGGCTCTGGGGCCAACGTCCTGACTTTC. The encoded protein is CASSQALLTGSGANVLTF.